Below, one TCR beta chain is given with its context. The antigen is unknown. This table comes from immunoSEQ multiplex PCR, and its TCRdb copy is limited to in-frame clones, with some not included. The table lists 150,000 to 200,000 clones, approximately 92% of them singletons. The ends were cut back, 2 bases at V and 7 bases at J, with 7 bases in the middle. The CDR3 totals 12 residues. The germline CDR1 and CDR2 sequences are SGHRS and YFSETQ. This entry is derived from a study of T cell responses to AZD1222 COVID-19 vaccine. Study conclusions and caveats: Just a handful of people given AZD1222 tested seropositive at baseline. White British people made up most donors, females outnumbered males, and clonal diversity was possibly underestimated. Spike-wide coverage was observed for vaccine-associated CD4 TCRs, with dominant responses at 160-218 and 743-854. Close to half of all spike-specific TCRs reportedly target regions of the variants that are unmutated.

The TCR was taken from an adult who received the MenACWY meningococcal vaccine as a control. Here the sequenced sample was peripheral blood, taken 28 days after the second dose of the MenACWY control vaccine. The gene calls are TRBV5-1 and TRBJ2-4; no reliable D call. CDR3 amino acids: CASSLPENIQYF. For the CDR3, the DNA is TGCGCCAGCAGCTTACCGGAGAACATTCAGTACTTC.